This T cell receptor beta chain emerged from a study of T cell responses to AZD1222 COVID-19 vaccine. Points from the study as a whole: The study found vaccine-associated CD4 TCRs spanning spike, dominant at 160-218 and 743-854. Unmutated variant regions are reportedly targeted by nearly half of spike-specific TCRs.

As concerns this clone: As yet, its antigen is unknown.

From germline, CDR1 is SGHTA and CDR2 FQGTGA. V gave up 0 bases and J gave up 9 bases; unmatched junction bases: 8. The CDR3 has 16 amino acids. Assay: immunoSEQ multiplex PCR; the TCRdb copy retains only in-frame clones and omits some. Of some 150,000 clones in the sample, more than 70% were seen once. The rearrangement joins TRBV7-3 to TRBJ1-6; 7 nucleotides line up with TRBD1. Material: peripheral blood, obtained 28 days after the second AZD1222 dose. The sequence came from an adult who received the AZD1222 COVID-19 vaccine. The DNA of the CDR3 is TGTGCCAGCAGCTTAACACCTGACAGGGTCACTTCACCCCTCCACTTT. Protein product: CASSLTPDRVTSPLHF.